The 13 T cell receptor beta chains below were found in one sample sequenced in a study of CD8 T cells in acute hepatitis C reinfection. The assay was immunoSEQ multiplex PCR, and TCRdb's table has in-frame clones only and misses some. The sample holds about 38,000 clones, 80% to 90% seen once. Time point in this sample: naive CD8 control sorted from an acute-time-point sample. Sequencing was carried out using naive CD8+ T cells from PBMCs. The receptor set was obtained from a young woman who spontaneously cleared hepatitis C infection.

V is TRBV27 and J is TRBJ2-7; D gene ambiguous. The CDR3 extends over 16 amino acids. Germline V CDR1 and CDR2: MNHEY, SMNVEV (reference sequence). Trimming shortened V by 0 bases and J by 4 bases, and 16 bases separated the two germline ends. The CDR3: CASSLSRARGSYEQYF. The CDR3 nucleotides read TGTGCCAGCAGTTTATCTAGAGCGCGAGGTTCTTACGAGCAGTACTTC.

The rearrangement links TRBV14 to TRBJ2-7; D not certain. Per the germline V gene, CDR1 is SGHDN and CDR2 is FVKESK. V lost 1 base to trimming and J lost 1 base, with 11 bases between them. This CDR3 is built from 15 residues. Here the CDR3 reads CASSQGAGLSYEQYF. The CDR3, as DNA: TGTGCCAGCAGCCAAGGGGCAGGTCTGTCCTACGAGCAGTACTTC.

The rearrangement links TRBV9 to TRBJ2-7; perhaps D is TRBD1 or TRBD2 (7 bases each). Trimming took 0 bases from V and 2 from J, leaving 15 bases between them. Germline-derived CDR1 and CDR2 are SGDLS and YYNGEE. The CDR3 extends over 16 amino acids. CDR3 DNA: TGTGCCAGCAGCGTAGCTCCTGCAGGGGGGGCCTACGAGCAGTACTTC. Translating it yields CASSVAPAGGAYEQYF. Full variable domain (remainder filled in from reference TRBV9 and TRBJ2-7): DSGVTQTPKHLITATGQRVTLRCSPRSGDLSVYWYQQSLDQGLQFLIQYYNGEERAKGNILERFSAQQFPDLHSELNLSSLELGDSALYFCASSVAPAGGAYEQYFGPGTRLTVT.

This rearrangement joins TRBV2 to TRBJ1-3; the D is unclear. Between the trimmed V and J ends, which lost 8 bases and 2 bases, there was a span of 4 bases. Germline assignment: CDR1 SNHLY and CDR2 FYNNEI. CDR3 length: 11 amino acids. Written as DNA, the CDR3 is TGTGCCAGCGGGACTGGAAACACCATATATTTT. It is translated as CASGTGNTIYF.

This rearrangement joins TRBV5-4 to TRBJ2-7, with a tentative D call TRBD1 (6 bases). Trimming pared 6 bases from V and 1 base from J, leaving 14 bases between. This CDR3 has 14 residues. Germline V lookup: CDR1 SGHNT, CDR2 YYREEE (reference sequence). CDR3 nucleotide sequence: TGTGCCAGCACCACGGACAGTCTTTCCTACGAGCAGTACTTC. Its protein is CASTTDSLSYEQYF.

This rearrangement joins TRBV5-5 to TRBJ2-7; D is perhaps TRBD1 (5 bases). The CDR3 spans 13 residues. Germline V gene lookup returns CDR1 SGHKS and CDR2 YYEKEE (reference sequence). V was trimmed by 5 bases and J by 4 bases, leaving 13 bases between them. DNA of the CDR3: TGTGCCAGCAGGCAGGGATTGGATTACGAGCAGTACTTC. This sequence encodes CASRQGLDYEQYF.

The gene calls are TRBV6-5 and TRBJ1-1; D remains unclear. The CDR3 spans 12 residues. The V and J ends lost 8 bases and 0 bases respectively, with 7 bases between them. Germline-derived CDR1 and CDR2 are MNHEY and SVGAGI. This CDR3 reads CASRRLNTEAFF. The CDR3 DNA reads TGTGCCAGCCGGAGGTTGAACACTGAAGCTTTCTTT.

The V gene is TRBV7-3, the J gene TRBJ2-1; 9 bases map to TRBD2. V dropped 0 bases and J dropped 9; count of bases not matched to a gene: 3. This CDR3 is 14 amino acids long. Germline CDR1 reads SGHTA; CDR2 reads FQGTGA. Here the CDR3 DNA reads TGTGCCAGCAGCTTAACTAGCGGGAGCCGTGAGCAGTTCTTC. Encoded protein: CASSLTSGSREQFF.

The rearrangement links TRBV30 to TRBJ2-7; D perhaps matches TRBD2 (6 bases). The CDR3 has 12 residues. The V end lost 2 bases, the J end lost 4 bases, and 9 bases lay between the germline ends. From germline, CDR1 is GTSNPN and CDR2 SVGIG (reference sequence). CDR3 coding DNA: TGTGCCTGGAGTACTAGCAGTTACGAGCAGTACTTC. It codes for CAWSTSSYEQYF. Supplemented by reference TRBV30 and TRBJ2-7, the full variable domain reads SQTIHQWPATLVQPVGSPLSLECTVEGTSNPNLYWYRQAAGRGLQLLFYSVGIGQISSEVPQNLSASRPQDRQFILSSKKLLLSDSGFYLCAWSTSSYEQYFGPGTRLTVT.

The chain uses TRBV19 and TRBJ2-7, with D possibly matching TRBD2 (5 bases). Germline CDR1 reads LNHDA; CDR2 reads SQIVND (reference sequence). V lost 4 bases, J lost 6 bases, and 13 bases lay in between. This CDR3 region has 13 residues. The CDR3 DNA sequence: TGTGCCAGTAGTAAAGCCTCAACTAGCGAGCAGTACTTC. Translating it yields CASSKASTSEQYF. The full variable domain, rest sourced from reference TRBV19 and TRBJ2-7, is DGGITQSPKYLFRKEGQNVTLSCEQNLNHDAMYWYRQDPGQGLRLIYYSQIVNDFQKGDIAEGYSVSREKKESFPLTVTSAQKNPTAFYLCASSKASTSEQYFGPGTRLTVT.

The chain carries TRBV27 and TRBJ2-2; 12 bases are shared with TRBD1. Unmatched junction bases numbered 7, after V lost 6 bases and J lost 5 bases. The CDR3 is 16 residues long. Germline loops: CDR1 MNHEY, CDR2 SMNVEV (reference sequence). Written as DNA, the CDR3 is TGTGCCAGCAGCAGAAGGGACAGGGGGCGGACCGGGGAGCTGTTTTTT. The encoded protein is CASSRRDRGRTGELFF.

This rearrangement joins TRBV7-6 to TRBJ2-3; TRBD1 is a possible D gene (6 bases). This CDR3 comprises 15 residues. Germline V CDR1 and CDR2: SGHVS, FNYEAQ. Trimming shortened V by 5 bases and J by 4 bases, and 16 bases separated the two germline ends. The CDR3 nucleotides are TGTGCCAGCAGCCCAACTGGGGGCCTAGCAGATACGCAGTATTTT. Translating gives CASSPTGGLADTQYF.

The genes are TRBV27 and TRBJ1-2; D is ambiguous. The CDR3 runs to 12 residues. V was cut by 10 bases and J by 5 bases, with 14 bases left in between. Per germline, CDR1 MNHEY and CDR2 SMNVEV (reference sequence). CDR3 sequence (DNA): TGTGCCACCCTTATTGGGGAGTATGGCTACACCTTC. Its translation is CATLIGEYGYTF.